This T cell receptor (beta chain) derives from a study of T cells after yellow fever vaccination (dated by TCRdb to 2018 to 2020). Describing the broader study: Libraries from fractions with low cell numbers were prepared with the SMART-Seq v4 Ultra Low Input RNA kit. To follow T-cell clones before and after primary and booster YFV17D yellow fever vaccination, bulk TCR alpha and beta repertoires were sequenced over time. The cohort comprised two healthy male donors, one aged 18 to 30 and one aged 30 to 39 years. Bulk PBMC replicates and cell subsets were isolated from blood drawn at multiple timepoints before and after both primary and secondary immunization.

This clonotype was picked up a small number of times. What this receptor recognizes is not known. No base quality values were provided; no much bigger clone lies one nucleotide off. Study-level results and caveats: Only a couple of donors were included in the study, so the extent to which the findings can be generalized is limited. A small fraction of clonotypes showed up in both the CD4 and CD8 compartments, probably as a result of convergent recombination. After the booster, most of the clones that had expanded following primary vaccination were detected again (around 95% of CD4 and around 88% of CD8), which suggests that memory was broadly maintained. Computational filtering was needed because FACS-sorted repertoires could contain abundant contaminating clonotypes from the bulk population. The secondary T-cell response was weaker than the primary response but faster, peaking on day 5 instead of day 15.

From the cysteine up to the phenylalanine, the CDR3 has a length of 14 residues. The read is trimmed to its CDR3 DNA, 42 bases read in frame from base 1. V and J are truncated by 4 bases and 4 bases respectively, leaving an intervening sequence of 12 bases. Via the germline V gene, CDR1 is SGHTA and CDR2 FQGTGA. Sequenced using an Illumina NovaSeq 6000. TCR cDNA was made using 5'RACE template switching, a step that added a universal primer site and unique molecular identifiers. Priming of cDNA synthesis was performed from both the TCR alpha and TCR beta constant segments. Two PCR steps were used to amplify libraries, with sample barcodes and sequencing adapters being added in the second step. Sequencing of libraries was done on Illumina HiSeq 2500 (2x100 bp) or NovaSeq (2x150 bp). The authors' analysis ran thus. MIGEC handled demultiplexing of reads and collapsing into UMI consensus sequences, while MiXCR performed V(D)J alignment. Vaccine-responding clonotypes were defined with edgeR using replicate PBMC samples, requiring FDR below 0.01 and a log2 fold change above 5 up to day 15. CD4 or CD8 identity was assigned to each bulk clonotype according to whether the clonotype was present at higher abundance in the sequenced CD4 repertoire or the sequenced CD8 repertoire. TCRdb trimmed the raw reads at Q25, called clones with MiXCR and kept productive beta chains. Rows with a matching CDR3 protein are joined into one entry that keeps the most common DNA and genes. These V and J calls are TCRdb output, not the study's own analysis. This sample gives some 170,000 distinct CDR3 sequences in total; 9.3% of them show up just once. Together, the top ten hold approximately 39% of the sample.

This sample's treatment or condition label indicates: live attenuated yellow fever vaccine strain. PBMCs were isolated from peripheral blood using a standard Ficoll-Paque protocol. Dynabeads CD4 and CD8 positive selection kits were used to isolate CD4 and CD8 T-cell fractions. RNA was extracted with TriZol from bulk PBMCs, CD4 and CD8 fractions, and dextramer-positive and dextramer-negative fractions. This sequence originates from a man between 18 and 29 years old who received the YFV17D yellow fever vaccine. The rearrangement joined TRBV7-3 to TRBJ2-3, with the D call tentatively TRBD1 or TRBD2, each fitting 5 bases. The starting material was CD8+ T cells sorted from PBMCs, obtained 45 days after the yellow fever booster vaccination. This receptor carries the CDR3 CASSSVGGSDTQYF. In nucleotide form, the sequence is TGTGCCAGCAGCTCGGTTGGGGGTTCAGATACGCAGTATTTT.